The 26 T cell receptor beta chains below come from one sample, sequenced in a study of tumor-infiltrating lymphocytes in primary liver carcinoma. Constant-region priming of 500 to 550 ng total RNA yielded TCR beta cDNA. Three nested multiplex PCR rounds, a slightly modified ARM-PCR, produced the libraries for TCR beta. Forward primers for TRBV1-TRBV30 and a C-beta reverse primer served the first two PCR rounds, at about 9 cycles each. TCRdb reprocessed the multiplex PCR reads with MiXCR, giving one entry per CDR3 protein. The sample lists fewer than 400,000 distinct CDR3 sequences; 65% were seen once. Germline DNA was also extracted, and blood RNA was taken from unsorted whole blood. The specimen sequenced was peripheral blood. These receptor sequences come from a man aged 40-55 years with primary liver carcinoma and hepatitis B virus infection.

A word on this clonotype: This may arise from a read error, as a much more abundant clone is one base away. A read error is likely, as this CDR3 ends without the conserved phenylalanine or tryptophan. The chain is built from TRBV6-6 and TRBJ1-5, with D perhaps matching TRBD1 (5 bases). V was clipped by 0 bases and J by 4 bases, with 16 bases between them. CDR3 size: 17 residues. Germline V CDR1 and CDR2: MNHNY, SVGAGI (reference sequence). Here the CDR3 DNA reads TGTGCCAGCAGTTACTCGAGTTCGGGGACCGCTAATCAGCCCCAGCATTCT. Its protein is CASSYSSSGTANQPQHS.

This clonotype turned up a few times. This may come from a read error, since a much larger clone is one base off. The CDR3 does not end in the conserved phenylalanine or tryptophan, so this is likely a read error. The CDR3 loop reads CSVERQGASTNEQFL. CDR3 DNA: TGCAGCGTTGAGAGGCAGGGGGCTAGCACCAATGAGCAGTTCCTC. This chain connects TRBV29-1 to TRBJ2-1; 8 bases map to TRBD1. Germline trimming cut 3 bases from V and 6 bases from J; bases unmatched to any gene: 10. CDR1 SQVTM and CDR2 ANQGSEA come from the germline V gene. This CDR3 spans 15 amino acids.

On this clonotype: Possible read error: a much larger clone is one base away. The chain is built from TRBV6-1 and TRBJ1-5, with TRBD1 matching over 10 bases. The CDR3 length is 15 residues. The junction had 4 bases not matched to a gene; V was cut back by 5 bases and J by 3 bases. CDR1 and CDR2 (germline): MNHNS, SASEGT. This CDR3 is CASSLGQGDNQPQHF. DNA of the CDR3: TGTGCCAGCAGTTTAGGACAGGGGGACAATCAGCCCCAGCATTTT.

This clonotype was seen a few times. In DNA, the CDR3 is TGTGCCAGCAGCTCATTAGTAGGGATTAATCAGCCCCAGCATTTT. Protein product: CASSSLVGINQPQHF. The chain uses TRBV12-3 or TRBV12-4 and TRBJ1-5; D unclear. This CDR3 is 15 amino acids long. Trimming took 6 bases from V and 4 from J, leaving 16 bases between them.

The V call is TRBV6-1, the J call TRBJ1-1; D unresolved. The CDR3 spans 13 residues. CDR1 and CDR2 from the germline V gene are MNHNS and SASEGT. V lost 2 bases and J 11 bases, leaving 15 bases between the germline ends. Here the CDR3 reads CASSEPSGRQAFF. The CDR3 DNA is TGTGCCAGCAGTGAACCGTCAGGCCGTCAGGCTTTCTTT.

V is TRBV11-2 and J is TRBJ2-5; no firm D call. The germline V gene has CDR1 SGHAT and CDR2 FQNNGV. The CDR3 extends over 12 amino acids. The ends were cut back, 5 bases at V and 5 bases at J, with 9 bases in the middle. The chain's CDR3 is CASSTVGETQYF. The DNA of the CDR3 is TGTGCCAGCAGCACCGTTGGGGAGACCCAGTACTTC.

For this clonotype: It may be a read error: a sequence one base away is much more abundant. V is TRBV6-2 or TRBV6-3 and J is TRBJ1-5; TRBD1 is a possible D gene (6 bases). The CDR3 totals 16 residues. The V gene's germline CDR1 is MNHEY and CDR2 SVGEGT. CDR3 residues: CASSPTGGGGNRPQHF. The CDR3 DNA reads TGTGCCAGCAGTCCGACAGGCGGGGGAGGCAATCGGCCCCAGCATTTT.

There are a few counts of this clonotype. This rearrangement joins TRBV6-1 to TRBJ1-5, with D unclear. The CDR3 totals 13 residues. From germline, CDR1 is MNHNS and CDR2 SASEGT. With 3 bases removed from V and 1 base from J, the gap between germline ends came to 4 bases. CDR3 amino acids: CASSEGSNQPQHF. The CDR3 DNA follows: TGTGCCAGCAGTGAGGGAAGCAATCAGCCCCAGCATTTT.

By sample fraction, this clonotype is medium-sized. The rearrangement links TRBV11-1 to TRBJ2-1; tentatively, D is TRBD1 (6 bases). This CDR3 is 15 amino acids long. From germline, CDR1 is SGHAT and CDR2 FQDESV (reference sequence). Trimming took off 5 bases at V and 2 bases at J, with 13 bases between the two ends. CDR3 in amino acids: CASSLQGRTYNEQFF. In nucleotides, the CDR3 is TGTGCCAGCAGCCTACAGGGTAGGACCTACAATGAGCAGTTCTTC. The full variable domain, with the rest looked up from reference TRBV11-1 and TRBJ2-1, is EAEVAQSPRYKITEKSQAVAFWCDPISGHATLYWYRQILGQGPELLVQFQDESVVDDSQLPKDRFSAERLKGVDSTLKIQPAELGDSAMYLCASSLQGRTYNEQFFGPGTRLTVL.

Turning to this clonotype: One junction end does not reproduce the germline sequence, and a read error may be involved. The V call is TRBV11-1, the J call TRBJ2-6; D is perhaps TRBD1 (5 bases). This CDR3 has 15 residues. Germline CDR1 reads SGHAT; CDR2 reads FQDESV (reference sequence). In DNA, the CDR3 is TGTGCCGGCAGCTTAGGTTCCTCTGGGGCCAATGTCCTGACTTTC. This codes for CAGSLGSSGANVLTF.

Many counts were recorded for this clonotype. The rearrangement links TRBV29-1 to TRBJ2-5, with D perhaps matching TRBD1 (6 bases). The V end was cut by 5 bases, the J end by 5 bases, with 12 bases between. There are 12 residues in the CDR3. The germline V gene has CDR1 SQVTM and CDR2 ANQGSEA. The CDR3 DNA follows: TGCAGCGTTAGATCTCAGGGGGAGACCCAGTACTTC. Its protein product is CSVRSQGETQYF.

This clonotype has a single count. A junction end diverges from the germline sequence, so it may reflect a read error. The genes are TRBV6-2 or TRBV6-3 and TRBJ2-7; TRBD2 matches at 7 bases. Germline V lookup: CDR1 MNHEY, CDR2 SVGEGT. The CDR3 contains 13 residues. The CDR3 region has the DNA TGTGCCAGCAGTCCTAGCGGTTCCTACGAGCACTACTTC. It yields the protein CASSPSGSYEHYF.

This clonotype was counted only a few times. The V and J genes are TRBV5-6 and TRBJ2-2, with 11 bases aligning to TRBD2. The J segment lost 5 bases and the V segment lost 0 bases, leaving 6 bases of the junction unmatched. Looked up from germline, CDR1 is SGHDT and CDR2 is YYEEEE. The CDR3 contains 17 residues. DNA for the CDR3: TGTGCCAGCAGCTTGGGGAGACTAGCGGGAAAGACCGGGGAGCTGTTTTTT. It is translated as CASSLGRLAGKTGELFF. The entire variable domain, with the rest obtained from reference TRBV5-6 and TRBJ2-2, is as follows: DAGVTQSPTHLIKTRGQQVTLRCSPKSGHDTVSWYQQALGQGPQFIFQYYEEEERQRGNFPDRFSGHQFPNYSSELNVNALLLGDSALYLCASSLGRLAGKTGELFFGEGSRLTVL.

The chain combines TRBV5-1 with TRBJ2-7; D may match TRBD1 or TRBD2 (5 bases each). This CDR3 has 12 amino acids. Trimming cost V 0 bases and J 7 bases, with 8 bases left between them. The germline CDR1 and CDR2 sequences are SGHRS and YFSETQ. CDR3 protein: CASSLDEGEQYF. CDR3 DNA: TGCGCCAGCAGCTTGGACGAGGGGGAGCAGTACTTC.

The chain employs TRBV6-5 and TRBJ2-4; D not resolved. Trimming took off 4 bases at V and 6 bases at J, with 16 bases between the two ends. CDR3 length: 15 amino acids. Germline CDR1 reads MNHEY; CDR2 reads SVGAGI. DNA for the CDR3: TGTGCCAGCAGTTTCTCTCCAACCTGGGGAAACATTCAGTACTTC. It translates to CASSFSPTWGNIQYF.

Notes on this clonotype: At one boundary the junction diverges from the germline segment, which might be a read error. The CDR3 nucleotides read TGCAGTGTATCCGGGACCCACGCCTACGTGCAGTACTTC. The encoded protein is CSVSGTHAYVQYF. This chain joins TRBV29-1 and TRBJ2-7; possibly TRBD1 or TRBD2 for D (5 bases each). CDR1 and CDR2 (germline): SQVTM, ANQGSEA. This CDR3 is 13 amino acids long.

Worth noting for this clonotype: A much larger clone lies one base from this, so it may be a read error. V is TRBV6-1 and J is TRBJ1-5; 9 nucleotides align to TRBD1. The CDR3 sequence is 17 residues long. The germline gives CDR1 MNHNS, CDR2 SASEGT. The CDR3, as DNA: TGTACCAGCAGTGAAGAAGGGACAGGGTATAGCAATCAGCCCCAGCATTTT. Amino acids: CTSSEEGTGYSNQPQHF.

Concerning this clonotype itself: Its ends do not fully match the called genes, so a read error is possible. The gene calls are TRBV19 and TRBJ1-4; no definite D call. The CDR3 runs 8 residues. The germline V gene encodes CDR1 LNHDA and CDR2 SQIVND (reference sequence). The CDR3 loop is CANSLRLF. The CDR3 DNA is TGTGCCAATTCCCTCCGGCTCTTC.

Concerning this clonotype itself: The CDR3 does not close with the conserved phenylalanine or tryptophan, likely indicating a read error. V is TRBV19 and J is TRBJ1-5; TRBD1 is a possible D gene (5 bases). This CDR3 spans 15 amino acids. Per germline, CDR1 LNHDA and CDR2 SQIVND (reference sequence). CDR3 region: CASSITGTFNQPQHL. The CDR3, as DNA: TGTGCCAGCAGTATAACAGGAACTTTCAATCAGCCCCAGCATTTA.

On this clonotype: Its ends do not fully match the called genes, so a read error is possible. The V call is TRBV11-2, the J call TRBJ1-4, with no clear D. Germline V CDR1 and CDR2: SGHAT, FQNNGV. CDR3 size: 15 residues. CDR3: CASGLSRGGVEKLFF. CDR3 nucleotides: TGTGCCAGCGGCTTATCACGAGGAGGAGTAGAAAAACTGTTTTTT.

In this sample, this clonotype turned up many times. This chain uses TRBV5-5 with TRBJ2-1; the D gene is possibly TRBD1 (6 bases). The CDR3 loop spans 16 amino acids. Trimming cost V 4 bases and J 0 bases, with 14 bases left between them. CDR1 is SGHKS and CDR2 is YYEKEE in the germline V gene (reference sequence). CDR3 residues: CASSPRQDLSYNEQFF. The CDR3 coding sequence is TGTGCCAGCAGCCCCAGACAGGACCTCTCCTACAATGAGCAGTTCTTC.

The chain couples TRBV6-6 to TRBJ1-5; D gene uncertain. In germline, CDR1 is MNHNY, CDR2 SVGAGI (reference sequence). Trimming took off 10 bases at V and 0 bases at J, with 10 bases between the two ends. This CDR3 is built from 13 residues. The CDR3 nucleotides read TGTGCCAACAAAGGTTATAGCAATCAGCCCCAGCATTTT. Translating it yields CANKGYSNQPQHF.

As for this clonotype: The CDR3 does not close with the conserved phenylalanine or tryptophan, likely indicating a read error. This chain links TRBV4-3 with TRBJ2-1, with 8 bases matching TRBD1. Losses at the gene ends were 3 bases for V and 7 bases for J; bases not matched to a gene: 11. CDR1 LGHNA and CDR2 YSLEER come from the germline V gene. The CDR3 runs to 16 residues. CDR3 in amino acids: CASSQPGTGRRNEQFL. The CDR3 region has the DNA TGCGCCAGCAGCCAGCCCGGGACAGGTCGTCGGAATGAGCAGTTCCTC.

This clonotype was detected many times. The chain recombines TRBV4-3 with TRBJ1-4, with TRBD1 matching over 8 bases. Looked up from germline, CDR1 is LGHNA and CDR2 is YSLEER. This CDR3 region has 15 residues. Germline trimming cut 2 bases from V and 8 bases from J; bases unmatched to any gene: 7. CDR3 sequence: CASSQTTGVGEKLFF. The CDR3 DNA reads TGCGCCAGCAGCCAAACGACAGGGGTAGGGGAAAAACTGTTTTTT.

To note about this clonotype: Just one base apart from a much larger clone, this may be a read error. The chain carries TRBV24-1 and TRBJ2-1; D might be TRBD2 (6 bases). Germline V gene sequence: CDR1 KGHDR, CDR2 SFDVKD. The CDR3 extends over 17 amino acids. In DNA, the CDR3 is TGTGCCACCAGTGACCCCTCGACGGGAGTATTGTACAGTGAGCAGTTCTTC. Protein product: CATSDPSTGVLYSEQFF.

This clonotype came up many times. This chain connects TRBV6-6 to TRBJ1-2; TRBD1 is a possible D gene (5 bases). V was trimmed by 6 bases and J by 7 bases, leaving 18 bases between them. The CDR3 is made up of 14 amino acids. The germline CDR1 and CDR2 sequences are MNHNY and SVGAGI (reference sequence). The CDR3 DNA reads as TGTGCCAGCAGGACTCCCGGGACCTCCGGTGGCTACACCTTC. Protein product: CASRTPGTSGGYTF.